This T cell receptor beta chain was captured in a study of blood T cell repertoires in COVID-19. Study-level information: Donors in the United States, Italy and Spain gave samples during acute or convalescent COVID-19.

Germline trimming cut 1 base from V and 5 bases from J; bases unmatched to any gene: 11. The germline gives CDR1 SEHNR, CDR2 FQNEAQ (reference sequence). This CDR3 has 17 amino acids. The table lists this clone with many counts. Donors were grouped by their self-reported clinical history. Exposed study participants had met a COVID-19 case within 2 weeks before entry. Sequenced by immunoSEQ multiplex PCR; TCRdb stores in-frame clones only, minus some. The top ten hold around 1.9% of the sample, which has about 310,000 clones, roughly 85% seen once. The receptor comes from a woman under 40 who had been exposed to COVID-19. The V call is TRBV7-9, the J call TRBJ1-1; TRBD1 aligns across 9 bases. The sequencing input was PBMCs or T cells enriched from blood (not recorded which). The CDR3 region is CASSLGRGQGGRTEAFF. CDR3 DNA: TGTGCCAGCAGCTTAGGGAGGGGACAGGGAGGAAGGACTGAAGCTTTCTTT. Full variable domain (rest looked up from reference TRBV7-9 and TRBJ1-1): DTGVSQNPRHKITKRGQNVTFRCDPISEHNRLYWYRQTLGQGPEFLTYFQNEAQLEKSRLLSDRFSAERPKGSFSTLEIQRTEQGDSAMYLCASSLGRGQGGRTEAFFGQGTRLTVV.